This is a list of T cell receptor beta chains from one sample in a study of blood T cell repertoires in COVID-19. Clones were sequenced by immunoSEQ multiplex PCR, and TCRdb holds only the in-frame ones, with some missing. The sample carries around 120,000 clones, roughly nine tenths recorded once. The specimen was peripheral blood. Source of these receptors: a woman of 80 years or more with acute or convalescent COVID-19. Both conserved end residues are part of each CDR3. A D gene is named only where the DNA matches it firmly. Clone size is stated in some rows and not others, as once, few, many or a class when expanded.

CDR3 protein,CDR3 DNA,J gene,V gene,D gene,CDR3 length,clone size
CASSVGQENEQYF,TGTGCCAGCAGCGTGGGACAGGAGAACGAGCAGTACTTC,TRBJ2-7,TRBV7-6,TRBD1,13,-
CASSPLEAYNQPQHF,TGTGCCAGCAGCCCGTTGGAGGCCTACAATCAGCCCCAGCATTTT,TRBJ1-5,TRBV9,-,15,-
CASSPGGRTETQYF,TGTGCCAGCAGCCCAGGGGGTAGAACGGAGACCCAGTACTTC,TRBJ2-5,TRBV5-6,TRBD1,14,-
CASSSGTLETQYF,TGTGCCAGCAGCTCCGGGACTCTAGAGACCCAGTACTTC,TRBJ2-5,TRBV5-4,-,13,few
CASSPGLANTGELFF,TGTGCCAGCAGCCCAGGGCTAGCGAACACCGGGGAGCTGTTTTTT,TRBJ2-2,TRBV6-5,-,15,-
CASSLWTGDNNEQFF,TGTGCCAGCAGCCTTTGGACAGGGGACAACAATGAGCAGTTCTTC,TRBJ2-1,TRBV27,TRBD1,15,-
CASSGGTSYGYTF,TGTGCCAGCAGCGGAGGGACGAGCTATGGCTACACCTTC,TRBJ1-2,TRBV6-5,-,13,-
CASSPGTLGNTIYF,TGCGCCAGCAGCCCTGGGACTCTTGGAAACACCATATATTTT,TRBJ1-3,TRBV4-3,-,14,-
CSVRNTGANEKLFF,TGCAGCGTACGTAACACAGGGGCTAATGAAAAACTGTTTTTT,TRBJ1-4,TRBV29-1,TRBD1,14,-
CASMSVRNANYGYTF,TGTGCCAGCATGAGCGTCCGTAACGCTAACTATGGCTACACCTTC,TRBJ1-2,TRBV27,-,15,-
CASSRTGGHTIYF,TGTGCCAGCAGCAGAACAGGGGGACACACCATATATTTT,TRBJ1-3,TRBV7-2,TRBD1,13,few
CASSHRGNYGYTF,TGTGCCAGCAGCCACAGGGGAAACTATGGCTACACCTTC,TRBJ1-2,TRBV7-9,TRBD1,13,-
CASSSGTAGNTIYF,TGTGCCAGCAGTTCCGGGACAGCTGGAAACACCATATATTTT,TRBJ1-3,TRBV27,TRBD1,14,-
CATSRPLGGGERQETQYF,TGTGCCACCAGCAGACCCCTCGGGGGAGGGGAGAGGCAAGAGACCCAGTACTTC,TRBJ2-5,TRBV15,TRBD2,18,-
CASSQDRSGGARETQYF,TGCGCCAGCAGCCAAGATAGAAGCGGGGGGGCGAGAGAGACCCAGTACTTC,TRBJ2-5,TRBV4-3,TRBD2,17,-
CSAERDYTDTQYF,TGCAGCGCTGAAAGGGACTACACAGATACGCAGTATTTT,TRBJ2-3,TRBV29-1,TRBD2,13,-
CATKGGSGANVLTF,TGTGCCACAAAAGGGGGATCCGGGGCCAACGTCCTGACTTTC,TRBJ2-6,TRBV7-9,-,14,once
CASRGQSGQPQHF,TGTGCCAGCAGAGGACAAAGTGGCCAGCCCCAGCATTTT,TRBJ1-5,TRBV6-6,-,13,-
CASRAGPSGNTIYF,TGTGCCAGCAGGGCAGGCCCTTCTGGAAACACCATATATTTT,TRBJ1-3,TRBV6-4,-,14,once
CASSLAGGLETQYF,TGTGCCAGCAGCTTAGCGGGGGGCCTCGAGACCCAGTACTTC,TRBJ2-5,TRBV9,TRBD2,14,-
CASSEGQGYQPQHF,TGTGCCAGCAGTGAGGGTCAGGGGTACCAGCCCCAGCATTTT,TRBJ1-5,TRBV6-1,-,14,-
CASRYRGLTLQETQYF,TGCGCCAGCCGTTACCGGGGACTAACCTTACAAGAGACCCAGTACTTC,TRBJ2-5,TRBV5-1,TRBD2,16,-
CASGTGNTGELFF,TGTGCCAGTGGGACAGGGAACACCGGGGAGCTGTTTTTT,TRBJ2-2,TRBV19,TRBD1,13,once
CASSPGTVYGYTF,TGTGCCAGCAGCCCCGGGACAGTCTATGGCTACACCTTC,TRBJ1-2,TRBV12-3/TRBV12-4,TRBD1,13,-
CAWSVSGQGRTEAFF,TGTGCCTGGAGTGTATCGGGACAGGGGAGGACTGAAGCTTTCTTT,TRBJ1-1,TRBV30,TRBD1,15,-
CASTSGARGETQYF,TGTGCCAGCACCTCAGGGGCCCGAGGGGAGACCCAGTACTTC,TRBJ2-5,TRBV7-8,-,14,-
CASSRRDRGFKETQYF,TGTGCCAGTAGTAGACGGGACAGGGGGTTTAAAGAGACCCAGTACTTC,TRBJ2-5,TRBV19,TRBD1,16,-
CASSLWGQEEAFF,TGTGCCAGCAGTTTATGGGGACAGGAAGAAGCTTTCTTT,TRBJ1-1,TRBV28,TRBD1,13,-